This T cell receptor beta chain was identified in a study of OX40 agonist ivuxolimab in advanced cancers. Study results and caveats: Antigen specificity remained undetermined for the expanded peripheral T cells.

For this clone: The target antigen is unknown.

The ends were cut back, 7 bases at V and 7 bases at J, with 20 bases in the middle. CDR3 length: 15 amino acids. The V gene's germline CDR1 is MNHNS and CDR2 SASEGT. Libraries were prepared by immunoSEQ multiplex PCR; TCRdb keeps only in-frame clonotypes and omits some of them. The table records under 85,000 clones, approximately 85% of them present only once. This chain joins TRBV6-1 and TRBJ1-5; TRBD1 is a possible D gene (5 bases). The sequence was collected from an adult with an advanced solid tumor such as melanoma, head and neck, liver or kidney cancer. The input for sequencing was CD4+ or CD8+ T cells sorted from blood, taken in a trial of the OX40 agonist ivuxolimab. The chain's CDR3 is CASTYGAGIEQPQHF. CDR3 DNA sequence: TGTGCCAGCACCTACGGGGCAGGGATAGAACAGCCCCAGCATTTT.